Each of the 18 T cell receptor beta chains below was sequenced from the same sample in a study of T-cell reconstitution after alpha-beta-depleted transplantation in children (dated by TCRdb to the mid-2010s). Preparation of the library involved PCR. TCRdb records Illumina HiSeq 2500 as the sequencer. Molecular barcoding was employed in the preparation of TCR libraries, with unique molecular identifiers being used to normalize TCRbeta repertoire quantification. TCRdb applied fastp at Q25 and MiXCR to the public reads, then kept only in-frame beta chains. A single entry per CDR3 protein holds the most common genes and DNA from its merged rows. The sample yields around 410,000 distinct CDR3 sequences; approximately 10% were counted once. The leading ten clones occupy 4.5% to 6.5% of the sample. The sequences come from PBMCs from the stem cell graft donor, collected from the stem cell graft. The receptors were sampled from a human donor who donated a stem cell graft to a child with acute myeloid leukemia.

This clonotype turned up a few times. This chain uses TRBV9 with TRBJ2-3, with 7 nucleotides matching TRBD2. CDR3 length equals 13 residues. V was clipped by 3 bases and J by 4 bases; unmatched bases: 2. The V gene's germline CDR1 is SGDLS and CDR2 YYNGEE. Here the CDR3 reads CASSDGGSDTQYF. Here the CDR3 DNA reads TGTGCCAGCAGCGACGGGGGGTCAGATACGCAGTATTTT.

The chain has TRBV18 and TRBJ1-3; possibly TRBD1 for D (6 bases). CDR3 length: 18 amino acids. From germline, CDR1 is KGHSH and CDR2 LQKENI. Trimming stripped 1 base from V and 2 bases from J, with 18 bases between. The CDR3 protein is CASSPLGTGSLAGNTIYF. The CDR3 nucleotides read TGTGCCAGCTCACCACTAGGTACAGGGTCCTTGGCTGGAAACACCATATATTTT.

Note on this clonotype: Sequence at one end of the junction differs from germline and may be a read error. V is TRBV7-9 and J is TRBJ2-5; D gene ambiguous. The CDR3 is 11 residues long. CDR1 and CDR2 (germline): SEHNR, FQNEAQ (reference sequence). The CDR3 loop is CASSQESVRNF. The CDR3 DNA follows: TGTGCCAGCAGCCAAGAATCCGTAAGGAACTTC.

This clonotype occurred a few times. J is TRBJ2-1 and V is TRBV12-3 or TRBV12-4; 10 nucleotides match TRBD1. V gave up 4 bases and J gave up 3 bases; unmatched junction bases: 12. The CDR3 runs 18 residues. CDR3 region: CASSSPTSGTGDYNEQFF. DNA for the CDR3: TGTGCCAGCAGTTCACCCACCTCCGGGACAGGGGACTACAATGAGCAGTTCTTC.

This rearrangement joins TRBV5-4 to TRBJ1-1; D might be TRBD1 (6 bases). The CDR3 loop spans 14 amino acids. V was trimmed by 4 bases and J by 1 base, leaving 11 bases between them. Germline loops: CDR1 SGHNT, CDR2 YYREEE (reference sequence). CDR3 DNA sequence: TGTGCCAGCAGCAAGATCAGGGGGAACACTGAAGCTTTCTTT. Translating gives CASSKIRGNTEAFF.

V gene TRBV20-1 combines with J gene TRBJ2-7; D is ambiguous. Germline V gene sequence: CDR1 DFQATT, CDR2 SNEGSKA (reference sequence). V shed 3 bases and J shed 6 bases, with 9 bases lying between them. The CDR3 has 11 amino acids. The CDR3 sequence: CSASVGGEQYF. The CDR3 DNA reads as TGCAGTGCTAGCGTGGGTGGCGAGCAGTACTTC.

The chain joins TRBV12-3 or TRBV12-4 to TRBJ2-1, with D perhaps matching TRBD1 (7 bases). The CDR3 consists of 14 residues. V dropped 6 bases and J dropped 5 bases, with 14 bases sitting between them. As DNA, the CDR3 is TGTGCCAGCAGCGGGGGACAGACGAACAATGAGCAGTTCTTC. This encodes CASSGGQTNNEQFF.

The table lists this clonotype with many counts. The chain recombines TRBV29-1 with TRBJ2-3, with 11 nucleotides matching TRBD2. The CDR3 runs 15 residues. Germline CDR1 and CDR2: SQVTM and ANQGSEA. Trimming cost V 6 bases and J 9 bases; bases outside gene matches: 14. The CDR3 sequence: CSVVRNLAGGETQYF. CDR3 in DNA: TGCAGCGTAGTAAGGAACCTAGCGGGAGGCGAAACGCAGTATTTT.

This clonotype has just a few counts. This sequence joins TRBV7-3 and TRBJ2-1; 10 positions match TRBD2. The germline V gene has CDR1 SGHTA and CDR2 FQGTGA. There are 14 residues in the CDR3. Trimming removed 5 bases from V and 7 bases from J; junction bases left unmatched: 5. The CDR3 loop reads CASSDGTSENEQFF. The CDR3 bases are TGTGCCAGCAGCGATGGGACTAGCGAGAATGAGCAGTTCTTC.

This clonotype showed up many times. The chain carries TRBV6-5 and TRBJ2-2; the D gene is possibly TRBD1 (6 bases). Germline-derived CDR1 and CDR2 are MNHEY and SVGAGI. CDR3 length: 21 amino acids. The germline V and J ends were trimmed by 3 bases and 2 bases, with 28 bases remaining between them. Here the CDR3 reads CASSYSKSAGPPGVNTGELFF. CDR3 sequence (DNA): TGTGCCAGCAGTTATTCGAAGTCTGCGGGTCCCCCAGGGGTAAACACCGGGGAGCTGTTTTTT.

V usage is TRBV29-1 and J usage is TRBJ2-2; D gene uncertain. The V end was cut by 3 bases, the J end by 5 bases, with 7 bases between. CDR3 length: 12 residues. Germline values: CDR1 SQVTM, CDR2 ANQGSEA. The CDR3 DNA is TGCAGCGTTGAGAGTGATACCGGGGAGCTGTTTTTT. The encoded protein is CSVESDTGELFF.

This clonotype was seen a few times. This chain joins TRBV5-1 and TRBJ2-5; 7 nucleotides line up with TRBD1. Germline lookup yields CDR1 SGHRS and CDR2 YFSETQ. The CDR3 sequence is 14 residues long. The junction had 5 bases not matched to a gene; V was cut back by 3 bases and J by 3 bases. The CDR3 DNA reads as TGCGCCAGCAGCTATGGACAGGCAGAAGAGACCCAGTACTTC. The encoded protein is CASSYGQAEETQYF.

This clonotype was counted a few times. The rearrangement uses TRBV10-3 and TRBJ2-5; 12 bases align to TRBD2. V gave up 3 bases and J gave up 4 bases; unmatched junction bases: 3. The CDR3 extends over 15 amino acids. Germline CDR1 reads ENHRY; CDR2 reads SYGVKD. CDR3 region: CAISEGLAGRETQYF. Here the CDR3 DNA reads TGTGCCATCAGTGAAGGACTAGCGGGGAGAGAGACCCAGTACTTC.

This clonotype was picked up a small number of times. This rearrangement joins TRBV11-2 to TRBJ2-1, with D possibly matching TRBD2 (5 bases). Germline V CDR1 and CDR2: SGHAT, FQNNGV. Trimming stripped 0 bases from V and 10 bases from J, with 10 bases between. The CDR3 has 13 residues. CDR3 sequence: CASSLENTGEQFF. The CDR3 region has the DNA TGTGCCAGCAGCTTAGAGAATACGGGGGAGCAGTTCTTC.

The table lists this clonotype with many counts. The gene calls are TRBV7-2 and TRBJ2-1, with 7 nucleotides matching TRBD2. Trimming removed 4 bases from V and 5 bases from J; junction bases left unmatched: 5. There are 14 residues in the CDR3. Germline values: CDR1 SGHTA, CDR2 FQGNSA. The DNA of the CDR3 is TGTGCCAGCAGCTCGAGCGGGATCCACAATGAGCAGTTCTTC. This gives the protein CASSSSGIHNEQFF. The full variable domain, with the rest looked up from reference TRBV7-2 and TRBJ2-1, is GAGVSQSPSNKVTEKGKDVELRCDPISGHTALYWYRQSLGQGLEFLIYFQGNSAPDKSGLPSDRFSAERTGGSVSTLTIQRTQQEDSAVYLCASSSSGIHNEQFFGPGTRLTVL.

This clonotype was picked up a small number of times. The chain carries TRBV9 and TRBJ2-1; no definite D call. Per germline, CDR1 SGDLS and CDR2 YYNGEE. The V end lost 0 bases, the J end lost 8 bases, and 24 bases lay between the germline ends. CDR3 length: 18 residues. CDR3 DNA sequence: TGTGCCAGCAGCGTAGTTGTGGTCGAGCCCGCATTGGTGGATGAGCAGTTCTTC. The encoded protein is CASSVVVVEPALVDEQFF.

This clonotype has just a few counts. V and J are TRBV27 and TRBJ1-1; D unresolved. The CDR3 runs to 12 residues. CDR1 MNHEY and CDR2 SMNVEV come from the germline V gene (reference sequence). V was pared by 2 bases and J by 8 bases, with 9 bases between. The CDR3 here is CASSLGGREAFF. CDR3 coding DNA: TGTGCCAGCAGTTTAGGTGGGAGAGAAGCTTTCTTT.

There are a few counts of this clonotype. The chain couples TRBV5-6 to TRBJ1-1; possible D gene TRBD1, 6 bases. The germline V and J ends were trimmed by 2 bases and 1 base, with 12 bases remaining between them. This CDR3 has 15 amino acids. Germline CDR1 is SGHDT and CDR2 is YYEEEE. In DNA form, the CDR3 reads TGTGCCAGCAGCTTCTTGGACAGACAGAACACTGAAGCTTTCTTT. This sequence encodes CASSFLDRQNTEAFF.